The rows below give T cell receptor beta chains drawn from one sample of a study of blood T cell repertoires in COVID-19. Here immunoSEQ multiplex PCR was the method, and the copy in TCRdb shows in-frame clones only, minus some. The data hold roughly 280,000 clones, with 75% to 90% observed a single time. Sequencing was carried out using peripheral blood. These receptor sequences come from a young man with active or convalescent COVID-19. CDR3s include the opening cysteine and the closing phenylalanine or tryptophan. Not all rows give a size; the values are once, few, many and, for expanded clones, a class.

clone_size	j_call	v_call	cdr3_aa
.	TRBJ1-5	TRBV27	CASSLVAGEQPQHF
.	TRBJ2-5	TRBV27	CASSPRLAGGQETQYF
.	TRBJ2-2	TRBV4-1	CASSYLPTGGSTGELFF
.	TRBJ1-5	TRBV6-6	CASSGRQGHQPQHF
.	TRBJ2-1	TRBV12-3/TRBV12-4	CASSLGLGNEQFF
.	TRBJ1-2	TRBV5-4	CASSSETGNGYTF
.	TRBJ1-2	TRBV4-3	CASSPGVTATLYGYTF
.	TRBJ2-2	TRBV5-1	CASRRVHTGELFF
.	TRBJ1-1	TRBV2	CASTQGAVTEAFF
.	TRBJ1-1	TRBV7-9	CASSPGTPEGAFF
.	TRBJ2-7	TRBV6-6	CASTPRDRGVEQYF
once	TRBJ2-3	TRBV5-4	CASSLGGGADTQYF
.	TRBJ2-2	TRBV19	CASSIWRGGATGELFF
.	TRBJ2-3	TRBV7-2	CASSPRGLSTDTQYF
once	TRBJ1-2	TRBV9	CASSASGEINYGYTF